A selection of T cell receptor beta chains follows, all from one sample in a study of control samples from healthy donors and cancer patients. Profiling relied on immunoSEQ multiplex PCR, and the TCRdb table lists in-frame clones only, not all of them. Counted here are some 58,000 clones, 80% to 90% occurring once; the ten biggest clones make up 9.5% to 15%. Sequences were obtained from PBMCs. Every receptor here comes from a woman in her fifties or sixties with lung cancer. CDR3s include the opening cysteine and the closing phenylalanine or tryptophan. Each record gives: V gene, J gene, CDR3 length, clone size, D gene, CDR3 protein, CDR3 DNA. A D gene is named only where the DNA matches it firmly. A clone size is listed for some rows: how often the clone was seen (once, few, many), or a class if it is expanded.

v_call: TRBV7-3
j_call: TRBJ2-1
cdr3_length: 12
clone_size: NA
d_call: NA
cdr3_aa: CASSLNAGQQFF
cdr3_nt: TGTGCCAGCAGCTTAAACGCGGGTCAGCAGTTCTTC

v_call: TRBV9
j_call: TRBJ2-3
cdr3_length: 11
clone_size: NA
d_call: NA
cdr3_aa: CASSVDDTQYF
cdr3_nt: TGTGCCAGCAGCGTAGATGATACGCAGTATTTT

v_call: TRBV6-1
j_call: TRBJ1-6
cdr3_length: 14
clone_size: NA
d_call: NA
cdr3_aa: CASSERGGNSPLHF
cdr3_nt: TGTGCCAGCAGTGAACGGGGGGGCAATTCACCCCTCCACTTT

v_call: TRBV4-1
j_call: TRBJ2-7
cdr3_length: 15
clone_size: NA
d_call: NA
cdr3_aa: CASSSIPGVSYEQYF
cdr3_nt: TGCGCCAGCAGCTCCATTCCGGGGGTTTCCTACGAGCAGTACTTC

v_call: TRBV29-1
j_call: TRBJ2-3
cdr3_length: 12
clone_size: NA
d_call: NA
cdr3_aa: CSVDEGPDTQYF
cdr3_nt: TGCAGCGTTGATGAGGGGCCAGATACGCAGTATTTT

v_call: TRBV19
j_call: TRBJ1-1
cdr3_length: 14
clone_size: NA
d_call: NA
cdr3_aa: CASSITGLNTEAFF
cdr3_nt: TGTGCCAGTAGTATCACAGGGTTGAACACTGAAGCTTTCTTT

v_call: TRBV7-3
j_call: TRBJ2-5
cdr3_length: 15
clone_size: NA
d_call: NA
cdr3_aa: CASSLSAGTEETQYF
cdr3_nt: TGTGCCAGCAGCTTATCCGCCGGGACTGAAGAGACCCAGTACTTC

v_call: TRBV7-9
j_call: TRBJ1-1
cdr3_length: 15
clone_size: NA
d_call: NA
cdr3_aa: CASSSTLGLNTEAFF
cdr3_nt: TGTGCCAGCAGCTCTACCTTAGGCCTGAACACTGAAGCTTTCTTT

v_call: TRBV3-1/TRBV3-2
j_call: TRBJ2-7
cdr3_length: 11
clone_size: NA
d_call: NA
cdr3_aa: CASSQGYEQYF
cdr3_nt: TGTGCCAGCAGCCAGGGCTACGAGCAGTACTTC

v_call: TRBV11-2
j_call: TRBJ1-3
cdr3_length: 13
clone_size: NA
d_call: NA
cdr3_aa: CASSVGWGDTIYF
cdr3_nt: TGTGCCAGCAGCGTCGGGTGGGGGGACACCATATATTTT

v_call: TRBV7-9
j_call: TRBJ2-1
cdr3_length: 16
clone_size: NA
d_call: NA
cdr3_aa: CASSPGDPSSYNEQFF
cdr3_nt: TGTGCCAGCAGCCCTGGGGACCCTAGCTCCTACAATGAGCAGTTCTTC

v_call: TRBV6-1
j_call: TRBJ1-5
cdr3_length: 15
clone_size: NA
d_call: NA
cdr3_aa: CASSETLRGEQPQHF
cdr3_nt: TGTGCCAGCAGTGAAACTTTGCGGGGAGAACAGCCCCAGCATTTT

v_call: TRBV29-1
j_call: TRBJ1-2
cdr3_length: 12
clone_size: NA
d_call: NA
cdr3_aa: CSVEDTVQGDTF
cdr3_nt: TGCAGCGTTGAAGATACTGTACAGGGAGACACCTTC

v_call: TRBV5-1
j_call: TRBJ2-3
cdr3_length: 18
clone_size: NA
d_call: TRBD2
cdr3_aa: CASSTGLAGGHSTDTQYF
cdr3_nt: TGCGCCAGCAGCACGGGACTAGCGGGGGGGCATAGCACAGATACGCAGTATTTT

v_call: TRBV5-4
j_call: TRBJ2-7
cdr3_length: 14
clone_size: NA
d_call: NA
cdr3_aa: CASSSVGIPYEQYF
cdr3_nt: TGTGCCAGCAGCTCGGTCGGGATCCCTTACGAGCAGTACTTC

v_call: TRBV20-1
j_call: TRBJ2-7
cdr3_length: 11
clone_size: once
d_call: NA
cdr3_aa: CSATLPLKQYF
cdr3_nt: TGCAGTGCTACCCTTCCCCTCAAGCAGTACTTC

v_call: TRBV9
j_call: TRBJ2-4
cdr3_length: 15
clone_size: NA
d_call: NA
cdr3_aa: CASSVGSLAKNIQYF
cdr3_nt: TGTGCCAGCAGCGTAGGGAGTCTAGCCAAAAACATTCAGTACTTC

v_call: TRBV7-3
j_call: TRBJ2-1
cdr3_length: 16
clone_size: NA
d_call: NA
cdr3_aa: CASSRGIAHRVDEQFF
cdr3_nt: TGTGCCAGCAGCAGGGGGATAGCCCACAGGGTCGATGAGCAGTTCTTC

v_call: TRBV12-3/TRBV12-4
j_call: TRBJ1-2
cdr3_length: 12
clone_size: NA
d_call: NA
cdr3_aa: CASSLGLVGYTF
cdr3_nt: TGTGCCAGCAGTTTAGGATTGGTTGGCTACACCTTC

v_call: TRBV5-1
j_call: TRBJ1-4
cdr3_length: 13
clone_size: NA
d_call: NA
cdr3_aa: CASSPHGREKLFF
cdr3_nt: TGCGCCAGCAGCCCCCACGGCCGGGAAAAACTGTTTTTT

v_call: TRBV27
j_call: TRBJ1-6
cdr3_length: 16
clone_size: NA
d_call: NA
cdr3_aa: CASSPKGSSYNSPLHF
cdr3_nt: TGTGCCAGCAGTCCGAAGGGTAGCTCCTATAATTCACCCCTCCACTTT

v_call: TRBV7-3
j_call: TRBJ2-1
cdr3_length: 15
clone_size: NA
d_call: NA
cdr3_aa: CASSLSSGSYNEQFF
cdr3_nt: TGTGCCAGCAGCTTAAGTTCCGGCTCCTACAATGAGCAGTTCTTC

v_call: TRBV6-1
j_call: TRBJ2-1
cdr3_length: 18
clone_size: NA
d_call: TRBD2
cdr3_aa: CASSVAGGSPSTYNEQFF
cdr3_nt: TGTGCCAGCAGTGTAGCAGGCGGGAGCCCCTCCACCTACAATGAGCAGTTCTTC

v_call: TRBV3-1/TRBV3-2
j_call: TRBJ1-6
cdr3_length: 13
clone_size: NA
d_call: NA
cdr3_aa: CASSQMRGSPLHF
cdr3_nt: TGTGCCAGCAGCCAAATGAGGGGTTCACCCCTCCACTTT

v_call: TRBV5-4
j_call: TRBJ2-1
cdr3_length: 12
clone_size: few
d_call: TRBD2
cdr3_aa: CASIGTSNEQFF
cdr3_nt: TGTGCCAGCATTGGGACTAGCAATGAGCAGTTCTTC

v_call: TRBV9
j_call: TRBJ2-1
cdr3_length: 13
clone_size: NA
d_call: NA
cdr3_aa: CASSVAGYNEQFF
cdr3_nt: TGTGCCAGCAGCGTAGCTGGCTACAATGAGCAGTTCTTC

v_call: TRBV18
j_call: TRBJ1-1
cdr3_length: 15
clone_size: NA
d_call: NA
cdr3_aa: CASSPGTSSDTEAFF
cdr3_nt: TGTGCCAGCTCGCCCGGGACTTCGAGCGACACTGAAGCTTTCTTT

v_call: TRBV5-1
j_call: TRBJ2-5
cdr3_length: 13
clone_size: once
d_call: NA
cdr3_aa: CASSQGARETQYF
cdr3_nt: TGCGCCAGCAGCCAGGGCGCGAGGGAGACCCAGTACTTC

v_call: TRBV5-1
j_call: TRBJ2-3
cdr3_length: 12
clone_size: NA
d_call: NA
cdr3_aa: CASSLLTDTQYF
cdr3_nt: TGCGCCAGCAGCCTTCTGACAGATACGCAGTATTTT

v_call: TRBV11-2
j_call: TRBJ1-4
cdr3_length: 15
clone_size: once
d_call: NA
cdr3_aa: CASSLDLGRNEKLFF
cdr3_nt: TGTGCCAGCAGCTTAGATCTGGGCAGGAATGAAAAACTGTTTTTT

v_call: TRBV30
j_call: TRBJ2-2
cdr3_length: 15
clone_size: NA
d_call: TRBD1
cdr3_aa: CAWKWDSGKTGELFF
cdr3_nt: TGTGCCTGGAAGTGGGACAGTGGAAAAACCGGGGAGCTGTTTTTT

v_call: TRBV4-1
j_call: TRBJ2-7
cdr3_length: 15
clone_size: NA
d_call: TRBD2
cdr3_aa: CASSQGLAFSYEQYF
cdr3_nt: TGCGCCAGCAGCCAAGGACTAGCGTTCTCCTACGAGCAGTACTTC

v_call: TRBV15
j_call: TRBJ1-1
cdr3_length: 16
clone_size: NA
d_call: NA
cdr3_aa: CATSRPLGGRYTEAFF
cdr3_nt: TGTGCCACCAGCAGACCCCTTGGGGGAAGATACACTGAAGCTTTCTTT

v_call: TRBV6-5
j_call: TRBJ2-1
cdr3_length: 12
clone_size: NA
d_call: NA
cdr3_aa: CASSSGVNEQFF
cdr3_nt: TGTGCCAGCAGTTCAGGGGTGAATGAGCAGTTCTTC

v_call: TRBV19
j_call: TRBJ1-5
cdr3_length: 17
clone_size: NA
d_call: NA
cdr3_aa: CASSMGTQEYSNQPQHF
cdr3_nt: TGTGCCAGTAGTATGGGGACACAGGAATATAGCAATCAGCCCCAGCATTTT

v_call: TRBV7-9
j_call: TRBJ2-5
cdr3_length: 14
clone_size: NA
d_call: NA
cdr3_aa: CASSLATGVGTQYF
cdr3_nt: TGTGCCAGCAGCTTGGCTACGGGAGTGGGGACCCAGTACTTC

v_call: TRBV5-1
j_call: TRBJ2-1
cdr3_length: 15
clone_size: NA
d_call: NA
cdr3_aa: CASSSGSGQLNEQFF
cdr3_nt: TGCGCCAGCAGCTCCGGGTCCGGACAATTGAATGAGCAGTTCTTC

v_call: TRBV3-1/TRBV3-2
j_call: TRBJ2-3
cdr3_length: 18
clone_size: few
d_call: TRBD2
cdr3_aa: CASSQGTRGAGYTDTQYF
cdr3_nt: TGTGCCAGCAGCCAAGGGACCCGAGGAGCGGGGTACACAGATACGCAGTATTTT

v_call: TRBV10-3
j_call: TRBJ1-2
cdr3_length: 15
clone_size: NA
d_call: TRBD1
cdr3_aa: CAISDDLGQGDGYTF
cdr3_nt: TGTGCCATCAGTGATGATTTGGGACAGGGAGATGGCTACACCTTC

v_call: TRBV6-2/TRBV6-3
j_call: TRBJ2-3
cdr3_length: 13
clone_size: NA
d_call: NA
cdr3_aa: CASSLGRPDTQYF
cdr3_nt: TGTGCCAGCAGTTTGGGGCGCCCAGATACGCAGTATTTT

v_call: TRBV28
j_call: TRBJ2-7
cdr3_length: 12
clone_size: NA
d_call: NA
cdr3_aa: CASSSGNHEQYF
cdr3_nt: TGTGCCAGCTCTAGTGGAAACCACGAGCAGTACTTC

v_call: TRBV6-5
j_call: TRBJ1-2
cdr3_length: 13
clone_size: NA
d_call: TRBD1
cdr3_aa: CASSETGVYGYTF
cdr3_nt: TGTGCCAGCAGCGAGACAGGGGTCTATGGCTACACCTTC

v_call: TRBV28
j_call: TRBJ1-1
cdr3_length: 13
clone_size: NA
d_call: NA
cdr3_aa: CASSLLFNTEAFF
cdr3_nt: TGTGCCAGCAGCCTCCTGTTTAACACTGAAGCTTTCTTT

v_call: TRBV12-3/TRBV12-4
j_call: TRBJ2-3
cdr3_length: 13
clone_size: once
d_call: NA
cdr3_aa: CASRAGVTDTQYF
cdr3_nt: TGTGCCAGCAGGGCAGGGGTGACAGATACGCAGTATTTT

v_call: TRBV5-1
j_call: TRBJ2-7
cdr3_length: 13
clone_size: NA
d_call: NA
cdr3_aa: CASSLGQIYEQYF
cdr3_nt: TGCGCCAGCAGCTTGGGACAGATCTACGAGCAGTACTTC

v_call: TRBV6-5
j_call: TRBJ1-2
cdr3_length: 13
clone_size: NA
d_call: NA
cdr3_aa: CASGQDRGYGYTF
cdr3_nt: TGTGCCAGTGGCCAGGACAGAGGGTATGGCTACACCTTC

v_call: TRBV19
j_call: TRBJ1-1
cdr3_length: 13
clone_size: few
d_call: NA
cdr3_aa: CASRQGRNTEAFF
cdr3_nt: TGTGCCAGTAGACAGGGTCGGAACACTGAAGCTTTCTTT

v_call: TRBV5-1
j_call: TRBJ2-3
cdr3_length: 16
clone_size: NA
d_call: TRBD1
cdr3_aa: CASSGGTALFTDTQYF
cdr3_nt: TGCGCCAGCAGCGGTGGGACAGCCTTATTCACAGATACGCAGTATTTT

v_call: TRBV28
j_call: TRBJ2-6
cdr3_length: 16
clone_size: NA
d_call: NA
cdr3_aa: CASSLSGRSGANVLTF
cdr3_nt: TGTGCCAGCAGCCTTTCAGGACGCTCTGGGGCCAACGTCCTGACTTTC

v_call: TRBV3-1/TRBV3-2
j_call: TRBJ2-7
cdr3_length: 12
clone_size: NA
d_call: NA
cdr3_aa: CASSQGVWEQYF
cdr3_nt: TGTGCCAGCAGCCAGGGGGTATGGGAGCAGTACTTC

v_call: TRBV27
j_call: TRBJ2-5
cdr3_length: 16
clone_size: NA
d_call: NA
cdr3_aa: CASSLSSRAPRETQYF
cdr3_nt: TGTGCCAGCAGTTTATCGAGCAGGGCCCCCCGGGAGACCCAGTACTTC

v_call: TRBV19
j_call: TRBJ1-2
cdr3_length: 13
clone_size: NA
d_call: TRBD1
cdr3_aa: CASGKGADYGYTF
cdr3_nt: TGTGCCAGTGGTAAGGGGGCGGACTATGGCTACACCTTC

v_call: TRBV11-3
j_call: TRBJ2-2
cdr3_length: 15
clone_size: NA
d_call: TRBD2
cdr3_aa: CASSLGLAGTGELFF
cdr3_nt: TGTGCCAGCAGCTTAGGGCTAGCGGGGACCGGGGAGCTGTTTTTT

v_call: TRBV30
j_call: TRBJ1-1
cdr3_length: 11
clone_size: NA
d_call: NA
cdr3_aa: CAWSSPRTPVF
cdr3_nt: TGTGCCTGGAGTTCTCCGCGGACGCCGGTGTTT

v_call: TRBV7-3
j_call: TRBJ2-7
cdr3_length: 15
clone_size: once
d_call: TRBD2
cdr3_aa: CASSLGLAGAYEQYF
cdr3_nt: TGTGCCAGCAGCTTGGGACTAGCGGGAGCCTACGAGCAGTACTTC

v_call: TRBV28
j_call: TRBJ1-5
cdr3_length: 15
clone_size: NA
d_call: NA
cdr3_aa: CASSLGHSSNQPQHF
cdr3_nt: TGTGCCAGCAGCCTCGGACACAGTAGCAATCAGCCCCAGCATTTT

v_call: TRBV19
j_call: TRBJ2-7
cdr3_length: 12
clone_size: NA
d_call: NA
cdr3_aa: CATSGALYEQYF
cdr3_nt: TGTGCCACCTCTGGAGCCCTATACGAGCAGTACTTC

v_call: TRBV19
j_call: TRBJ1-4
cdr3_length: 14
clone_size: NA
d_call: TRBD1
cdr3_aa: CASSLRQGSEKLFF
cdr3_nt: TGTGCCAGTAGCCTACGACAGGGTTCTGAAAAACTGTTTTTT

v_call: TRBV18
j_call: TRBJ2-7
cdr3_length: 14
clone_size: NA
d_call: NA
cdr3_aa: CASSRGLESYEQYF
cdr3_nt: TGTGCCAGCTCAAGGGGACTTGAATCCTACGAGCAGTACTTC

v_call: TRBV5-1
j_call: TRBJ1-6
cdr3_length: 14
clone_size: NA
d_call: NA
cdr3_aa: CASSLGAVNSPLHF
cdr3_nt: TGCGCCAGCAGCTTGGGCGCCGTTAATTCACCCCTCCACTTT